This T cell receptor beta chain derives from a study of cytomegalovirus exposure and HLA in healthy donors. Study observations and caveats: Most TCR sequences were rare, but some public TCRs occurred in many donors. Through in vitro validation, a few CMV-associated chains were shown to be specific for CMV antigens. Accounts indicate the classifier identified cytomegalovirus status with strong specificity and sensitivity.

The germline CDR1 and CDR2 sequences are SEHNR and FQNEAQ (reference sequence). The ends were cut back, 5 bases at V and 4 bases at J, with 17 bases in the middle. This CDR3 is built from 15 residues. Sequenced by immunoSEQ multiplex PCR; TCRdb stores in-frame clones only, minus some. Altogether under 85,000 clones are present, around 94% being singletons, with the ten largest covering 2.5% to 3.5%. The donors were members of the validation cohort comprising approximately 110 subjects, separate from the roughly 600-subject first cohort. This clone was picked up one time. What it recognizes is unknown.

This rearrangement joins TRBV7-9 to TRBJ1-2; the D gene is possibly TRBD1 (6 bases). Material: PBMCs. This TCR derives from a woman between 18 and 29 years old in good health and CMV-seropositive. DNA of the CDR3: TGTGCCAGCAGCCAGGGGCGCCCTCGGGGCTATGGCTACACCTTC. Translating it yields CASSQGRPRGYGYTF.